One and the same sample provided the 9 T cell receptor beta chains below, sequenced in a study of post-analysis software for immune sequencing data. TCR beta cDNA libraries included unique molecular identifiers. TCRdb reanalysed the PCR reads using MiXCR and keeps one entry per CDR3 protein. This table has around 440,000 distinct CDR3 sequences, around 40% appearing once. Study results and limitations: About five TRBV segments (TRBV5-6, TRBV5-1 and TRBV20-1 among them) occurred more frequently in patients than in controls.

Their antigens remain unidentified. Sequences were obtained from blood. The receptors were gathered from a girl under 18 with multiple sclerosis.

This clonotype was seen more than once but under ten times. The chain recombines TRBV7-9 with TRBJ2-7; 7 bases align to TRBD1. V was pared by 5 bases and J by 3 bases, with 10 bases of the junction left unmatched. The CDR3 runs to 15 residues. The germline CDR1 and CDR2 sequences are SEHNR and FQNEAQ (reference sequence). This chain's CDR3 is CASSRRETGIYEQYF. The CDR3 DNA follows: TGTGCCAGCAGCCGTAGGGAGACAGGGATCTACGAGCAGTACTTC.

The chain recombines TRBV7-3 with TRBJ2-5; 13 bases align to TRBD2. The DNA end is a closer match to TRBJ2-7, so the J assignment may be wrong. Germline V gene sequence: CDR1 SGHTA, CDR2 FQGTGA. This CDR3 contains 17 residues. DNA for the CDR3: TGTGCCAGCAGTCCTAGCGGACTAGCGGGAGTTTTTGGCGAGCAGTACTTC. Its translation: CASSPSGLAGVFGEQYF.

Ten or more counts support this clonotype. The V and J genes are TRBV28 and TRBJ1-5; tentative D call: TRBD1 (6 bases). The CDR3 covers 14 residues. Germline V gene lookup returns CDR1 MDHEN and CDR2 SYDVKM. V gave up 2 bases and J gave up 7 bases, with 12 bases separating them. The CDR3 coding sequence is TGTGCCAGCAGTTTACAACAGGGTTTACAGCCCCAGCATTTT. The encoded protein is CASSLQQGLQPQHF.

This clonotype was observed a handful of times. V gene TRBV6-5 combines with J gene TRBJ1-2, with a tentative D call TRBD1 (5 bases). Germline loops: CDR1 MNHEY, CDR2 SVGAGI. This CDR3 has 13 amino acids. Trimming removed 2 bases at V and 9 bases at J, with 13 bases between. For the CDR3, the DNA is TGTGCCAGCAGTTACCCGGGAGGACACCGCTACACCTTC. Translation: CASSYPGGHRYTF.

J is TRBJ2-1 and V is TRBV5-6, with TRBD2 matching 12 bases. This CDR3 is 15 amino acids long. The ends lost 4 bases at V and 3 bases at J; junction bases unmatched: 2. Germline V gene data show CDR1 as SGHDT and CDR2 as YYEEEE. In DNA form, the CDR3 reads TGTGCCAGCAGCATGACTAGCGGGGGCTACAATGAGCAGTTCTTC. Translated, it gives CASSMTSGGYNEQFF.

The V gene is TRBV7-9, the J gene TRBJ2-2; D is uncertain. Trimming took off 3 bases at V and 11 bases at J, with 10 bases between the two ends. Per the germline V gene, CDR1 is SEHNR and CDR2 is FQNEAQ (reference sequence). The CDR3 has 12 amino acids. CDR3 nucleotides: TGTGCCAGCAGCTTGACCCTCTCCGAGCTGTTTTTT. Protein product: CASSLTLSELFF.

This clonotype was counted once. V and J are TRBV24-1 and TRBJ2-4; TRBD2 matches at 13 bases. J gave up 15 bases and V 6 bases, and 19 bases lay outside the gene matches. The germline gives CDR1 KGHDR, CDR2 SFDVKD. There are 17 residues in the CDR3. DNA for the CDR3: TGTGCCACCAGTCGCACTAGCGGGAGGGCCGCCTACAATGAGCCGTACTTC. Amino acids: CATSRTSGRAAYNEPYF.

The chain joins TRBV5-1 to TRBJ2-1; D is uncertain. The CDR3 consists of 15 residues. Per germline, CDR1 SGHRS and CDR2 YFSETQ. Trimming shortened V by 2 bases and J by 1 base, and 10 bases separated the two germline ends. CDR3 nucleotides: TGCGCCAGCAGCTTTGGTCTAGAATCCTACAATGAGCAGTTCTTC. Translating gives CASSFGLESYNEQFF. Together with reference TRBV5-1 and TRBJ2-1, the CDR3 gives the full variable domain: KAGVTQTPRYLIKTRGQQVTLSCSPISGHRSVSWYQQTPGQGLQFLFEYFSETQRNKGNFPGRFSGRQFSNSRSEMNVSTLELGDSALYLCASSFGLESYNEQFFGPGTRLTVL.

Only a few counts were recorded for this clonotype. This chain uses TRBV29-1 with TRBJ2-7; no firm D call. The germline V and J ends were trimmed by 7 bases and 4 bases, with 17 bases remaining between them. This CDR3 is built from 13 residues. Germline CDR1 reads SQVTM; CDR2 reads ANQGSEA. The DNA for the CDR3 is TGCAGCGGATACTCTCGGCGGTCTTACGAGCAGTACTTC. Amino acids: CSGYSRRSYEQYF.